Here is one T cell receptor (beta chain) with its context. Its antigen is not known. Sample-barcoded 5' priming and a J-beta primer mix drove a second PCR of about 6 to 11 cycles. Each CDR3 protein is one row after TCRdb ran MiXCR on the 5' RACE reads. The repertoire includes about 930,000 distinct CDR3 sequences, 29% of them detected once, and 10% sits in the top ten. The data stem from a study of blood T cells in healthy people across ages. In each sample, at least 7 million PBMCs were isolated. The germline V gene has CDR1 SQVTM and CDR2 ANQGSEA. CDR3 length: 13 residues. With 6 bases clipped from V and 5 bases from J, the junction kept 4 bases outside the gene matches. Overall study results and limits: Long-lived donors had more naive CD4+ cells and higher diversity than aged donors. No conclusive comparison of naive versus antigen-experienced cells was possible with unsorted PBMCs.

The same sample was also studied in work on T cells of mothers and their children. That paper notes: Not a single persistent microchimeric T cell clone was detected.

The V gene is TRBV29-1, the J gene TRBJ1-5; TRBD1 matches 10 bases. The sequence came from a woman between 40 and 50 years old in good health. Sequencing was done on a sample of blood. The CDR3 reads CSVRQGADQPQHF. The CDR3 DNA follows: TGCAGCGTAAGACAGGGGGCTGATCAGCCCCAGCATTTT. Based on the CDR3 plus reference TRBV29-1 and TRBJ1-5, the full variable domain is SAVISQKPSRDICQRGTSLTIQCQVDSQVTMMFWYRQQPGQSLTLIATANQGSEATYESGFVIDKFPISRPNLTFSTLTVSNMSPEDSSIYLCSVRQGADQPQHFGDGTRLSIL.